The 27 T cell receptor beta chains reported below all come from one sample, sequenced in a study of response to subunit inactivated influenza vaccine. TCRdb reprocessed the RT-PCR reads via MiXCR and lists one record per CDR3 protein. The sample consists of roughly 700,000 distinct CDR3 sequences, over 11% of them appearing once. The source material was PBMCs from blood, sampled less than 15 days before vaccination. The receptors were gathered from a man aged 45 to 65 who received an inactivated influenza vaccine.

In its sample, this clonotype was seen a few times. The rearrangement joins TRBV11-2 to TRBJ2-3; D may match TRBD1 or TRBD2 (7 bases each). CDR1 and CDR2 (germline): SGHAT, FQNNGV. V lost 7 bases and J 4 bases, leaving 18 bases between the germline ends. This CDR3 contains 15 residues. The CDR3 sequence: CASTRGGGGADTQYF. DNA for the CDR3: TGTGCCAGCACTAGAGGGGGCGGGGGAGCAGATACGCAGTATTTT.

The gene calls are TRBV20-1 and TRBJ2-1, with 10 nucleotides matching TRBD2. V was pared by 5 bases and J by 7 bases, with 8 bases of the junction left unmatched. The germline V gene has CDR1 DFQATT and CDR2 SNEGSKA (reference sequence). This CDR3 contains 14 residues. CDR3 loop: CSAQSGRAGNEQFF. For the CDR3, the DNA is TGCAGTGCTCAGAGCGGGAGGGCCGGGAATGAGCAGTTCTTC.

The chain recombines TRBV6-5 with TRBJ2-1; D is uncertain. CDR3 size: 14 residues. In germline, CDR1 is MNHEY, CDR2 SVGAGI. V lost 1 base, J lost 2 bases, and 6 bases lay in between. CDR3 sequence: CASSYWQTYNEQFF. CDR3 nucleotides: TGTGCCAGCAGTTACTGGCAGACCTACAATGAGCAGTTCTTC.

This clonotype has just a few counts. The chain recombines TRBV6-2 or TRBV6-3 with TRBJ2-1, with D perhaps assigned TRBD1 or TRBD2 (5 bases each). CDR1 is MNHEY, CDR2 SVGEGT, per germline. The CDR3 runs 16 residues. V gave up 2 bases and J gave up 6 bases, with 17 bases separating them. The CDR3 loop reads CASSYSLGGIPNEQFF. DNA for the CDR3: TGTGCCAGCAGTTACAGCCTTGGGGGAATACCCAATGAGCAGTTCTTC.

This clonotype was detected only a few times. This sequence joins TRBV20-1 and TRBJ1-1; no clear D. V dropped 4 bases and J dropped 0 bases, with 9 bases sitting between them. Looked up from germline, CDR1 is DFQATT and CDR2 is SNEGSKA (reference sequence). This CDR3 spans 13 amino acids. The DNA of the CDR3 is TGCAGTGCTATCAGCTCCTTGAACACTGAAGCTTTCTTT. Residues: CSAISSLNTEAFF.

This clonotype has a handful of counts. The chain recombines TRBV7-3 with TRBJ1-6; D gene ambiguous. V was trimmed by 5 bases and J by 7 bases, leaving 12 bases between them. The germline gives CDR1 SGHTA, CDR2 FQGTGA. This CDR3 has 14 residues. CDR3 loop: CASSEGTSNSPLHF. The CDR3 coding sequence is TGTGCCAGCAGCGAGGGAACGTCGAATTCACCCCTCCACTTT.

This rearrangement joins TRBV5-1 to TRBJ2-6; D could derive from TRBD1 or TRBD2 (5 bases each). The V end was cut by 0 bases, the J end by 2 bases, with 9 bases between. The CDR3 is 16 amino acids. Germline loops: CDR1 SGHRS, CDR2 YFSETQ. The CDR3 reads CASSLGGDPGANVLTF. In DNA, the CDR3 is TGCGCCAGCAGCTTGGGAGGGGACCCTGGGGCCAACGTCCTGACTTTC.

This sequence joins TRBV18 and TRBJ2-1; TRBD1 aligns across 9 bases. Germline V lookup: CDR1 KGHSH, CDR2 LQKENI. With 5 bases clipped from V and 2 bases from J, the junction kept 4 bases outside the gene matches. The CDR3 is 15 amino acids. The chain's CDR3 is CASSSGTGTYNEQFF. CDR3 coding DNA: TGTGCCAGCTCATCCGGGACAGGGACCTACAATGAGCAGTTCTTC.

In its sample, this clonotype was seen a few times. The rearrangement joins TRBV20-1 to TRBJ1-2; D not resolved. V shed 6 bases and J shed 3 bases, with 8 bases lying between them. CDR1 is DFQATT, CDR2 SNEGSKA, per germline (reference sequence). The CDR3 is made up of 11 amino acids. CDR3: CSAVPYYGYTF. The DNA for the CDR3 is TGCAGTGCAGTTCCATACTATGGCTACACCTTC.

This clonotype was picked up a small number of times. The V call is TRBV9, the J call TRBJ2-1; D may be TRBD2 (6 bases). This CDR3 comprises 16 residues. Trimming cost V 3 bases and J 10 bases, with 23 bases left between them. Germline V gene sequence: CDR1 SGDLS, CDR2 YYNGEE. This CDR3 is CASSATSAGIWGEQFF. CDR3 coding DNA: TGTGCCAGCAGCGCCACCTCGGCGGGAATATGGGGGGAGCAGTTCTTC. The entire variable domain, with the rest obtained from reference TRBV9 and TRBJ2-1, is as follows: DSGVTQTPKHLITATGQRVTLRCSPRSGDLSVYWYQQSLDQGLQFLIQYYNGEERAKGNILERFSAQQFPDLHSELNLSSLELGDSALYFCASSATSAGIWGEQFFGPGTRLTVL.

This clonotype was detected a few times. This chain joins TRBV14 and TRBJ1-2; the D is unclear. The CDR3 sequence is 15 residues long. V was clipped by 4 bases and J by 5 bases, with 17 bases between them. Germline V gene data show CDR1 as SGHDN and CDR2 as FVKESK. The CDR3 DNA reads as TGTGCCAGCAGCCCTCATTGGTCGGGAGTTTATGGCTACACCTTC. This codes for CASSPHWSGVYGYTF.

This clonotype was recorded at least ten times. The V call is TRBV7-2, the J call TRBJ2-3; 7 bases match TRBD2. The CDR3 is made up of 16 amino acids. Germline V lookup: CDR1 SGHTA, CDR2 FQGNSA. Trimming removed 0 bases from V and 1 base from J; junction bases left unmatched: 4. CDR3 in amino acids: CASSLAGLGGTDTQYF. DNA of the CDR3: TGTGCCAGCAGCTTAGCCGGACTAGGGGGCACAGATACGCAGTATTTT.

V is TRBV5-1 and J is TRBJ2-2; 9 positions agree with TRBD1. The CDR3 is 16 amino acids. Germline V gene data show CDR1 as SGHRS and CDR2 as YFSETQ. J was trimmed by 5 bases and V by 3 bases; bases with no gene match: 8. The CDR3, as DNA: TGCGCCAGCAGCTGGACGGGACAGGGTTATACCGGGGAGCTGTTTTTT. It codes for CASSWTGQGYTGELFF. Looking up the rest from reference TRBV5-1 and TRBJ2-2 gives the full variable domain: KAGVTQTPRYLIKTRGQQVTLSCSPISGHRSVSWYQQTPGQGLQFLFEYFSETQRNKGNFPGRFSGRQFSNSRSEMNVSTLELGDSALYLCASSWTGQGYTGELFFGEGSRLTVL.

The chain couples TRBV4-2 to TRBJ1-4; TRBD1 aligns across 9 bases. CDR3 size: 19 residues. CDR1 and CDR2 (germline): LGHNA, YNFKEQ. V shed 5 bases, J shed 0 bases, and the junction held 13 bases outside the gene matches. CDR3 DNA: TGTGCCAGCAGCGCCGGCTACAGGGGGCCCGAAGCAACTAATGAAAAACTGTTTTTT. It translates to CASSAGYRGPEATNEKLFF.

In this sample, this clonotype turned up a few times. This chain connects TRBV20-1 to TRBJ2-5; D is possibly TRBD1 (6 bases). The length of the CDR3 is 12 residues. CDR1 is DFQATT and CDR2 is SNEGSKA in the germline V gene (reference sequence). Trimming took off 3 bases at V and 4 bases at J, with 9 bases between the two ends. CDR3 loop: CSARGARETQYF. CDR3 DNA sequence: TGCAGTGCTAGGGGGGCGAGAGAGACCCAGTACTTC.

This clonotype was counted only a few times. This sequence joins TRBV18 and TRBJ2-3; possible D gene TRBD2, 7 bases. V lost 2 bases, J lost 4 bases, and 16 bases lay in between. From germline, CDR1 is KGHSH and CDR2 LQKENI. The CDR3 extends over 16 amino acids. Here the CDR3 reads CASSPFSGGASDTQYF. The CDR3 DNA reads as TGTGCCAGCTCACCATTTTCGGGGGGCGCTTCAGATACGCAGTATTTT.

Only a few counts were recorded for this clonotype. This chain connects TRBV7-2 to TRBJ2-3; 8 positions match TRBD2. Trimming at V came to 7 bases and at J to 4 bases, leaving 13 bases not matched to a gene. Germline-derived CDR1 and CDR2 are SGHTA and FQGNSA. The CDR3 is 16 residues long. CDR3 nucleotides: TGTGCCAGCACCCTTCGAGCGGGAGACTGGGCAGATACGCAGTATTTT. Protein product: CASTLRAGDWADTQYF.

This clonotype came up a few times. The rearrangement joins TRBV4-2 to TRBJ2-3; 11 bases are shared with TRBD2. Losses at the gene ends were 0 bases for V and 5 bases for J; bases not matched to a gene: 7. The germline gives CDR1 LGHNA, CDR2 YNFKEQ. This CDR3 is 17 amino acids long. CDR3 DNA: TGTGCCAGCAGCCAAGATGGCGCTAGCGGGAGGAAAGATACGCAGTATTTT. It codes for CASSQDGASGRKDTQYF.

As DNA, the CDR3 is TGCGCCAGCAGCTTGCGGTCGGGACAGAACAACGAGCAGTACTTC. Amino acid sequence: CASSLRSGQNNEQYF. V usage is TRBV5-1 and J usage is TRBJ2-7, with 7 bases lining up with TRBD1. V lost 1 base, J lost 5 bases, and 9 bases stayed unmatched. This CDR3 comprises 15 residues. Germline assignment: CDR1 SGHRS and CDR2 YFSETQ.

This clonotype was seen only once. This chain connects TRBV4-2 to TRBJ1-1; D not certain. This CDR3 contains 17 residues. Germline-derived CDR1 and CDR2 are LGHNA and YNFKEQ. Deletions cut 0 bases from V and 1 base from J, with 15 bases between. The CDR3 bases are TGTGCCAGCAGCCAAGATACGTTGTTGGGCAGGAACACTGAAGCTTTCTTT. Translating gives CASSQDTLLGRNTEAFF.

The gene calls are TRBV20-1 and TRBJ2-1, with 9 bases that match TRBD2. Germline V gene sequence: CDR1 DFQATT, CDR2 SNEGSKA (reference sequence). Trimming took 0 bases from V and 6 from J; bases not matched to a gene: 6. This CDR3 has 15 residues. CDR3 DNA: TGCAGTGCTAGAGATCTGCAGCGGGGGGCCAATGAGCAGTTCTTC. Its translation: CSARDLQRGANEQFF.

The CDR3 DNA sequence: TGTGCCAGCATGTCTGGGCGCGGCTCCTACGAGCAGTACTTC. Protein product: CASMSGRGSYEQYF. The chain employs TRBV2 and TRBJ2-7; D is uncertain. The V end lost 7 bases, the J end lost 0 bases, and 13 bases lay between the germline ends. Germline loops: CDR1 SNHLY, CDR2 FYNNEI. The CDR3 has 14 residues.

The genes are TRBV6-1 and TRBJ1-5; D not certain. V dropped 6 bases and J dropped 0 bases, with 6 bases sitting between them. Germline V gene data show CDR1 as MNHNS and CDR2 as SASEGT. This CDR3 contains 13 residues. The CDR3 region has the DNA TGTGCCAGCAGGTCCGGTAGCAATCAGCCCCAGCATTTT. It yields the protein CASRSGSNQPQHF.

This clonotype has only a few counts. This chain uses TRBV12-3 or TRBV12-4 with TRBJ1-5; D not resolved. This CDR3 contains 15 residues. Trimming removed 1 base at V and 3 bases at J, with 10 bases between. This chain's CDR3 is CASSLGGSLNQPQHF. Here the CDR3 DNA reads TGTGCCAGCAGTTTAGGAGGCAGCCTCAATCAGCCCCAGCATTTT.

A few counts support this clonotype. The genes are TRBV5-6 and TRBJ2-1; a possible D gene is TRBD2 (6 bases). The CDR3 length is 16 residues. The V gene's germline CDR1 is SGHDT and CDR2 YYEEEE. Trimming pared 0 bases from V and 2 bases from J, leaving 12 bases between. Here the CDR3 reads CASSLAGGGPYNEQFF. In DNA, the CDR3 is TGTGCCAGCAGCTTGGCCGGCGGAGGGCCCTACAATGAGCAGTTCTTC. The full variable domain, with the rest looked up from reference TRBV5-6 and TRBJ2-1, is DAGVTQSPTHLIKTRGQQVTLRCSPKSGHDTVSWYQQALGQGPQFIFQYYEEEERQRGNFPDRFSGHQFPNYSSELNVNALLLGDSALYLCASSLAGGGPYNEQFFGPGTRLTVL.

This clonotype was observed a handful of times. V is TRBV18 and J is TRBJ2-1; D may be TRBD1 (6 bases). CDR1 and CDR2 (germline): KGHSH, LQKENI. The germline V and J ends were trimmed by 4 bases and 0 bases, with 19 bases remaining between them. This CDR3 region has 18 residues. CDR3 sequence reads: CASSRQAQLQLSYNEQFF. For the CDR3, the DNA is TGTGCCAGCTCACGACAGGCGCAGTTACAACTCTCCTACAATGAGCAGTTCTTC.

The V gene is TRBV5-1, the J gene TRBJ1-1; 9 bases are a match to TRBD1. CDR3 length: 14 residues. J lost 5 bases, V lost 8 bases, and 10 bases had no gene match. Looked up from germline, CDR1 is SGHRS and CDR2 is YFSETQ. CDR3: CASTSTGGLTEAFF. The CDR3 coding sequence is TGCGCCAGTACGTCGACAGGGGGTCTGACTGAAGCTTTCTTT.